The present entry profiles one TCR beta chain with its context. Its cognate antigen is unknown. Per the germline V gene, CDR1 is LNHDA and CDR2 is SQIVND (reference sequence). Deletions cut 4 bases from V and 7 bases from J, with 13 bases between. CDR3 length: 13 residues. Data came from immunoSEQ multiplex PCR; TCRdb stores just in-frame clones and leaves some out. Of under 300,000 clones in the sample, 70% to 90% were seen once. This specimen belongs to a study of cytomegalovirus exposure and HLA in healthy donors. Regarding the study as a whole: Both high specificity and high sensitivity reportedly marked the classifier's diagnosis of cytomegalovirus status. Confirmation was obtained in vitro that a few CMV-associated chains are specific for CMV antigens.

The TCR comes from a young woman in good health and CMV-seronegative. The V gene is TRBV19, the J gene TRBJ1-2, with unresolved D. The sequenced sample consisted of PBMCs. This chain's CDR3 is CASSTDRVGGYTF. DNA for the CDR3: TGTGCCAGTAGTACCGATCGGGTGGGTGGCTACACCTTC.